This T cell receptor beta chain was retrieved from a study of human T cells and chemical hapten exposure. Whole-study context: Patients were mainly female, each with alopecia areata, totalis or universalis.

In regard to this clonotype: Its antigen is unknown.

TCRdb re-derived calls from the RACE reads in MiXCR, one entry per CDR3 protein. The data contain approximately 86,000 distinct CDR3 sequences, roughly a tenth of them singletons. The time point was: patch test 3, about 24 weeks after DPC sensitization. As to treatment: therapeutic diphenylcyclopropenone sensitization with weekly scalp DPC. Study outcomes and limitations: DPC sensitization did not alter TCRs above 1 in 1000 frequency.

Per the germline V gene, CDR1 is ENHRY and CDR2 is SYGVKD. CDR3 length: 13 residues. Losses at the gene ends were 10 bases for V and 6 bases for J; bases not matched to a gene: 5. The clonotype originates from a woman in her thirties with alopecia areata. Some clones in this sample may be carry-over from other donors' samples. This material consisted of whole blood, taken in connection with sensitization to the hapten diphenylcyclopropenone (DPC). The chain couples TRBV10-3 to TRBJ2-1; 11 nucleotides match TRBD2. The CDR3 bases are TGTGCCACGACTAGCGGGAACTTCAATGAGCAGTTCTTC. As protein: CATTSGNFNEQFF.